This T cell receptor (beta chain) was captured in a study of cytomegalovirus exposure and HLA in healthy donors. About the research overall: Tens of millions of unique TCRs from HLA-typed donors were held in an early release of data.

The study ran its PCR with 60 Vbeta and 13 Jbeta primers. Here immunoSEQ multiplex PCR was the method, and the copy in TCRdb shows in-frame clones only, minus some. The table shows 200,000 to 250,000 clones, with approximately 80% occurring only once. Deletions cut 2 bases from V and 5 bases from J, with 3 bases between. The CDR3 contains 11 residues. Germline CDR1 and CDR2: SGHTA and FQGNSA. Comment on this clone: Its antigen remains unidentified.

Points from the study as a whole: An Asian-associated ancestry cluster reportedly showed fewer N-insertions than the approximately 650-donor mean in a later analysis.

The chain combines TRBV7-2 with TRBJ2-5; D unclear. The sample consisted of PBMCs. The sequence came from a boy aged 2-9 years in good health and CMV-seronegative. The CDR3 is CASSLSETQYF. The DNA of the CDR3 is TGTGCCAGCAGCTTAAGCGAGACCCAGTACTTC.